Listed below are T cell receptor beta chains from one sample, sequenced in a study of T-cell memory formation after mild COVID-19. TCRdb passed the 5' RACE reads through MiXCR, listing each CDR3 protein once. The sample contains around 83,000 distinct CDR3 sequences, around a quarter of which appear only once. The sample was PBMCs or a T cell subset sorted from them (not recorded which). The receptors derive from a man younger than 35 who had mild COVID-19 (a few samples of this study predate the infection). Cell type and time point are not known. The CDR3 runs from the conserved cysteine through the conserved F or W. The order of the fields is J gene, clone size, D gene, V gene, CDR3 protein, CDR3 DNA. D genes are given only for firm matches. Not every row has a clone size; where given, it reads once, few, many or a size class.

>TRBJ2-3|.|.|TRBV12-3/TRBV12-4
CASSASGTPTDTQYF
TGTGCCAGCAGCGCGTCTGGGACTCCGACAGATACGCAGTATTTT
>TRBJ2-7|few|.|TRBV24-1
CATSDLRGEQYF
TGTGCCACCAGTGACCTCAGGGGCGAGCAGTACTTC
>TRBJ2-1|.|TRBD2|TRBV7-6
CASSLGGGENEQFF
TGTGCCAGCAGCTTAGGGGGAGGGGAGAACGAGCAGTTCTTC
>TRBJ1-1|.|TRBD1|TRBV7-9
CASSQTGGREAFF
TGTGCCAGCAGCCAGACAGGGGGGAGAGAAGCTTTCTTT
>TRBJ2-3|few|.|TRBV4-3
CASSRQAGQGRDTQYF
TGCGCCAGCAGCCGCCAGGCGGGGCAGGGGCGAGATACGCAGTATTTT
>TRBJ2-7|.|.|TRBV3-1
CASSQVGVDYEQYF
TGTGCCAGCAGCCAAGTTGGGGTAGACTACGAGCAGTACTTC
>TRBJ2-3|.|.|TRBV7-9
CASSLFGEADTQYF
TGTGCCAGCAGCTTATTCGGGGAGGCAGATACGCAGTATTTT
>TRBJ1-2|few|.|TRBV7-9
CASSPPFWEVAGYTF
TGTGCCAGCAGCCCCCCTTTTTGGGAAGTTGCTGGCTACACCTTC
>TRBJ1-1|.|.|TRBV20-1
CSARDFTGDLNTEAFF
TGCAGTGCTAGAGATTTCACGGGGGATTTGAACACTGAAGCTTTCTTT
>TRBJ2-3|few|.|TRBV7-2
CASSLGRARTDTQYF
TGTGCCAGCAGCTTAGGACGGGCTCGCACAGATACGCAGTATTTT
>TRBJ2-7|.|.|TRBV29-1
CSVEERGEQYF
TGCAGCGTTGAAGAAAGGGGCGAGCAGTACTTC
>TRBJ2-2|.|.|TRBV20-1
CSARPGQNTGELFF
TGCAGTGCACGCCCGGGACAGAACACCGGGGAGCTGTTTTTT
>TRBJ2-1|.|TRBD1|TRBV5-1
CASSLEGQGALKWMGQFF
TGCGCCAGCAGCTTGGAGGGACAGGGGGCGCTTAAGTGGATGGGGCAGTTCTTC
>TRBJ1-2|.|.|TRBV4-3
CASSQERGRGYGYTF
TGCGCCAGCAGCCAAGAAAGGGGACGAGGCTATGGCTACACCTTC
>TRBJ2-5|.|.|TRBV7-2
CASSLSTSGETQYF
TGTGCCAGCAGCTTATCAACTTCGGGAGAGACCCAGTACTTC
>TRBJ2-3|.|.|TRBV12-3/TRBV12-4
CASSFSGGNRTDTQYF
TGTGCCAGCAGTTTCTCCGGGGGAAACCGCACAGATACGCAGTATTTT
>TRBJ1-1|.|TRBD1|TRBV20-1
CSARPRQGWDTEAFF
TGCAGTGCTAGACCTAGACAGGGTTGGGACACTGAAGCTTTCTTT
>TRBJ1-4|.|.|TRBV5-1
CASSLRGSATNEKLFF
TGCGCCAGCAGCTTGAGGGGTTCCGCAACTAATGAAAAACTGTTTTTT
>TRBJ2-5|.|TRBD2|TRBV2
CASHLGTSGETQYF
TGTGCCAGTCACCTAGGGACTAGCGGAGAGACCCAGTACTTC
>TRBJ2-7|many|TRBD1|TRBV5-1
CASSLGDSPSYEQYF
TGCGCCAGCAGCTTGGGGGACAGCCCCTCCTACGAGCAGTACTTC
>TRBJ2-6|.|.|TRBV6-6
CAGSSGANVLTF
TGTGCCGGCAGCTCTGGGGCCAACGTCCTGACTTTC
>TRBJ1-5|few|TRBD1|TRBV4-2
CASSRTDRGDQPQHF
TGTGCCAGCAGCCGAACCGACAGGGGAGATCAGCCCCAGCATTTT
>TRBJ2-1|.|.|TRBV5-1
CASSLAGVYYNEQFF
TGCGCCAGCAGCTTGGCAGGGGTATACTACAATGAGCAGTTCTTC
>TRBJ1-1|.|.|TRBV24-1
CATKEGTEAFF
TGTGCCACCAAGGAGGGGACTGAAGCTTTCTTT
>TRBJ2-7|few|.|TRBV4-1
CASSQGPGYEQYF
TGCGCCAGCAGCCAAGGCCCGGGCTACGAGCAGTACTTC
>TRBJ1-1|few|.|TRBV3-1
CASSQWPGGTEAFF
TGTGCCAGCAGCCAGTGGCCGGGAGGCACTGAAGCTTTCTTT
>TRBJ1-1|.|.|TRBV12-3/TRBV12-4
CASSRGAGRNTEAFF
TGTGCCAGCAGCAGGGGAGCTGGGAGGAACACTGAAGCTTTCTTT
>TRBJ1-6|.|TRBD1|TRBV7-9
CASSWDGQGTDSPLHF
TGTGCCAGCAGCTGGGACGGACAGGGTACGGATTCACCCCTCCACTTT
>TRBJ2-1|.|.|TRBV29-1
CSVVRGRGNEQFF
TGCAGCGTCGTTAGGGGCCGAGGCAATGAGCAGTTCTTC
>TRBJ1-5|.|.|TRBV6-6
CASSYLSEPQHF
TGTGCCAGCAGTTACCTGTCGGAGCCCCAGCATTTT
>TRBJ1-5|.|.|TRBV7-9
CASSPLDQPQHF
TGTGCCAGCAGCCCCCTCGATCAGCCCCAGCATTTT
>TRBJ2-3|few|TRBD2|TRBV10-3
CATGSGETDTQYF
TGTGCCACCGGTAGCGGGGAGACAGATACGCAGTATTTT
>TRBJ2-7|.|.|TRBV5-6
CASSFPENYEQYF
TGTGCCAGCAGCTTCCCAGAGAACTACGAGCAGTACTTC
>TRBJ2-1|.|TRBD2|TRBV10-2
CASSPGLAVEQFF
TGCGCCAGCAGTCCCGGACTAGCGGTTGAGCAGTTCTTC
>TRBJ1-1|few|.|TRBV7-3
CASSLEGVNTEAFF
TGTGCCAGCAGCTTAGAGGGGGTGAACACTGAAGCTTTCTTT
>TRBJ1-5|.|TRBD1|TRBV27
CASSLRRTGVQPQHF
TGTGCCAGCAGTTTACGGAGAACAGGGGTTCAGCCCCAGCATTTT
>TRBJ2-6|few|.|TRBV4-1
CASSQLGQTSGANVLTF
TGCGCCAGCAGCCAACTTGGACAGACCTCTGGGGCCAACGTCCTGACTTTC
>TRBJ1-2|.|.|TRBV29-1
CSVEEVGSPIVGYTF
TGCAGCGTTGAAGAAGTAGGTTCCCCAATTGTCGGCTACACCTTC
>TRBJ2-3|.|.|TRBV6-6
CASRTGTTSWDTQYF
TGTGCCAGCAGGACTGGGACAACAAGCTGGGATACGCAGTATTTT
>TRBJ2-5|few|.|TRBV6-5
CASRARIKETQYF
TGTGCCAGCCGGGCGAGGATTAAAGAGACCCAGTACTTC